The 27 T cell receptor beta chains in this list originate from one sample, sequenced in a study of T-cell memory formation after mild COVID-19. TCRdb re-analysed the 5' RACE reads in MiXCR, keeping a single row per CDR3 protein. Of some 450,000 distinct CDR3 sequences listed, around 17% are singletons. The sequenced sample consisted of PBMCs or a T cell subset sorted from them (not recorded which). These receptors all come from a man between 18 and 35 years old who had mild COVID-19 (a few samples of this study predate the infection). Cell type and time point are not known.

The sample holds a few counts of this clonotype. V usage is TRBV6-6 and J usage is TRBJ1-5; D is possibly TRBD1 (6 bases). Germline assignment: CDR1 MNHNY and CDR2 SVGAGI (reference sequence). Trimming took off 6 bases at V and 6 bases at J, with 18 bases between the two ends. The CDR3 is 15 amino acids. The CDR3 region is CASSPRQGSGQPQHF. The DNA for the CDR3 is TGTGCCAGCAGCCCCCGGCAGGGGAGCGGTCAGCCCCAGCATTTT.

The chain recombines TRBV9 with TRBJ1-5; D remains unclear. CDR1 is SGDLS and CDR2 is YYNGEE in the germline V gene. CDR3 length equals 14 residues. V was clipped by 1 base and J by 5 bases, with 10 bases between them. As DNA, the CDR3 is TGTGCCAGCAGCGTATGGGGAGAGGATCAGCCCCAGCATTTT. The encoded protein is CASSVWGEDQPQHF.

This clonotype showed up just a few times. The chain carries TRBV19 and TRBJ2-1; no firm D call. Looked up from germline, CDR1 is LNHDA and CDR2 is SQIVND (reference sequence). V was shortened by 1 base and J by 0 bases, with 10 bases between the two germline ends. CDR3 length: 16 residues. CDR3 protein: CASSIADPSSYNEQFF. The CDR3 nucleotides read TGTGCCAGTAGTATAGCGGATCCAAGCTCCTACAATGAGCAGTTCTTC.

The chain links TRBV9 to TRBJ1-3, with TRBD1 as a possible D gene (6 bases). The germline CDR1 and CDR2 sequences are SGDLS and YYNGEE. Trimming removed 7 bases at V and 3 bases at J, with 11 bases between. CDR3 size: 13 residues. CDR3 protein: CASGRGNGNTIYF. As DNA, the CDR3 is TGTGCCAGCGGCAGGGGAAATGGAAACACCATATATTTT.

This clonotype was seen only a few times. The chain is built from TRBV10-3 and TRBJ2-3; TRBD2 matches 9 bases. J lost 2 bases, V lost 4 bases, and 1 base had no gene match. There are 14 residues in the CDR3. Per the germline V gene, CDR1 is ENHRY and CDR2 is SYGVKD. In DNA form, the CDR3 reads TGTGCCATCAGTGGACTAGCGGCCACAGATACGCAGTATTTT. It translates to CAISGLAATDTQYF.

This clonotype was seen more than once but under ten times. The chain employs TRBV9 and TRBJ1-4, with 7 bases identical to TRBD1. Germline trimming cut 4 bases from V and 2 bases from J; bases unmatched to any gene: 5. CDR3 size: 15 residues. Germline loops: CDR1 SGDLS, CDR2 YYNGEE. CDR3 amino acids: CASSQTGWTNEKLFF. The CDR3 DNA follows: TGTGCCAGCAGCCAGACAGGGTGGACTAATGAAAAACTGTTTTTT.

This clonotype was observed a handful of times. The DNA for the CDR3 is TGTGCCAGCAGCTTGAAAAACTATGGCTACACCTTC. Protein sequence: CASSLKNYGYTF. The gene calls are TRBV5-6 and TRBJ1-2; D unresolved. V lost 1 base and J lost 2, with 3 bases in between. CDR1 and CDR2 from the germline V gene are SGHDT and YYEEEE. The CDR3 has 12 residues.

In its sample, this clonotype was seen a few times. The chain links TRBV4-3 to TRBJ2-4, with 10 bases aligning to TRBD2. From germline, CDR1 is LGHNA and CDR2 YSLEER. CDR3 size: 17 residues. The V and J ends lost 3 bases and 2 bases, in that order; junction bases with no gene match: 7. For the CDR3, the DNA is TGCGCCAGCAGCCAGGAAGGTAGCGGGGGGTCCAAAAACATTCAGTACTTC. Translation gives CASSQEGSGGSKNIQYF.

The chain has TRBV14 and TRBJ2-7; D gene uncertain. Germline V gene lookup returns CDR1 SGHDN and CDR2 FVKESK. This CDR3 comprises 15 residues. V dropped 4 bases and J dropped 1 base, with 14 bases sitting between them. The CDR3 sequence: CASSPGRDLSYEQYV. In DNA form, the CDR3 reads TGTGCCAGCAGCCCGGGTAGGGATCTATCCTACGAGCAGTACGTC.

This clonotype has more than one count but fewer than ten. The chain employs TRBV15 and TRBJ1-3; D ambiguous. With 0 bases removed from V and 6 bases from J, the gap between germline ends came to 9 bases. Per germline, CDR1 LNHNV and CDR2 YYDKDF (reference sequence). The CDR3 covers 14 residues. CDR3 sequence reads: CATSRDKSANTIYF. DNA of the CDR3: TGTGCCACCAGCAGAGATAAGAGTGCAAACACCATATATTTT.

This clonotype was seen a few times. The rearrangement links TRBV7-6 to TRBJ2-3, with D perhaps TRBD2 (5 bases). Trimming took 5 bases from V and 4 from J, leaving 19 bases between them. The length of the CDR3 is 16 residues. Germline loops: CDR1 SGHVS, CDR2 FNYEAQ. Here the CDR3 DNA reads TGTGCCAGCAGCGCCGCGCGCGGGTGGGTGGCAGATACGCAGTATTTT. It encodes CASSAARGWVADTQYF.

In this sample, this clonotype turned up many times. The CDR3 DNA reads as TGTGCCAGCAGTGTCGGGACACTAAACACCGGGGAGCTGTTTTTT. Protein sequence: CASSVGTLNTGELFF. The chain uses TRBV9 and TRBJ2-2; TRBD1 is a possible D gene (6 bases). The CDR3 is 15 amino acids. V was pared by 5 bases and J by 2 bases, with 13 bases between. The germline gives CDR1 SGDLS, CDR2 YYNGEE.

In DNA form, the CDR3 reads TGTGCCAGCAATGCAGGGGGGGAGCTGTTTTTT. Its translation: CASNAGGELFF. V and J are TRBV6-5 and TRBJ2-2; tentative D call: TRBD1 (5 bases). Germline loops: CDR1 MNHEY, CDR2 SVGAGI. Trimming shortened V by 7 bases and J by 8 bases, and 8 bases separated the two germline ends. The CDR3 covers 11 residues.

J is TRBJ1-1 and V is TRBV7-2; weak D call: TRBD1 (6 bases). CDR3 length equals 15 residues. The V end lost 1 base, the J end lost 4 bases, and 13 bases lay between the germline ends. CDR1 is SGHTA, CDR2 FQGNSA, per germline. CDR3 amino acids: CASSLVVLRGTEAFF. CDR3 nucleotide sequence: TGTGCCAGCAGCTTAGTGGTCCTCAGGGGCACTGAAGCTTTCTTT.

The genes are TRBV7-2 and TRBJ1-2, with 8 bases aligning to TRBD1. V dropped 8 bases and J dropped 6; count of bases not matched to a gene: 14. The CDR3 length is 15 residues. Per germline, CDR1 SGHTA and CDR2 FQGNSA. The CDR3 coding sequence is TGTGCCAGCTACTTGTCCCGACAGGGGCAGAATGGCTACACCTTC. Residues: CASYLSRQGQNGYTF. Drawing the rest from reference TRBV7-2 and TRBJ1-2, the complete variable domain is GAGVSQSPSNKVTEKGKDVELRCDPISGHTALYWYRQSLGQGLEFLIYFQGNSAPDKSGLPSDRFSAERTGGSVSTLTIQRTQQEDSAVYLCASYLSRQGQNGYTFGSGTRLTVV.

CDR3 nucleotides: TGTGCCAGCAGCGTACTTACCGGGACAGGGGACACCGGGGAGCTGTTTTTT. It is translated as CASSVLTGTGDTGELFF. This chain connects TRBV9 to TRBJ2-2; TRBD1 agrees at 10 bases. J was trimmed by 3 bases and V by 1 base; bases with no gene match: 6. The CDR3 length is 17 residues. Per germline, CDR1 SGDLS and CDR2 YYNGEE.

The J gene is TRBJ2-3, the V gene TRBV6-5; 8 nucleotides match TRBD2. V dropped 7 bases and J dropped 6; count of bases not matched to a gene: 6. Germline CDR1 MNHEY, CDR2 SVGAGI. The CDR3 spans 13 residues. Written as DNA, the CDR3 is TGTGCCAGCACCGGGGGGGCTGGTGATACGCAGTATTTT. Translation gives CASTGGAGDTQYF.

This clonotype was picked up a small number of times. V usage is TRBV12-3 or TRBV12-4 and J usage is TRBJ2-5; perhaps TRBD2 as D (5 bases). The V gene lost 6 bases and the J gene lost 4 bases, with 6 bases spanning the gap. The CDR3 has 11 residues. The chain's CDR3 is CASRGVETQYF. The CDR3, as DNA: TGTGCCAGCAGGGGAGTAGAGACCCAGTACTTC.

The rearrangement joins TRBV7-6 to TRBJ2-5, with 8 positions matching TRBD2. Trimming removed 7 bases from V and 4 bases from J; junction bases left unmatched: 5. Germline V gives CDR1 SGHVS, CDR2 FNYEAQ. This CDR3 has 13 residues. The CDR3 coding sequence is TGTGCCAGCACCGGGGGGGGCGGAGAGACCCAGTACTTC. Encoded protein: CASTGGGGETQYF.

Here the CDR3 reads CASSLSTGSSYEQYF. The CDR3 DNA sequence: TGTGCCAGCAGTTTATCGACAGGGAGCTCCTACGAGCAGTACTTC. This chain uses TRBV27 with TRBJ2-7; the match to TRBD1 covers 7 bases. Germline V CDR1 and CDR2: MNHEY, SMNVEV (reference sequence). CDR3 length equals 15 residues. V shed 0 bases and J 0 bases; nucleotides not matched to a gene: 2.

This clonotype was detected a few times. CDR3 sequence reads: CARGTGLKTQYF. The CDR3 nucleotides read TGTGCCAGGGGAACGGGGTTAAAGACCCAGTACTTC. The gene calls are TRBV7-6 and TRBJ2-5; possibly TRBD2 for D (5 bases). Trimming cost V 9 bases and J 6 bases, with 14 bases left between them. CDR1 and CDR2 (germline): SGHVS, FNYEAQ. CDR3 length: 12 amino acids. The full variable domain, in which reference TRBV7-6 and TRBJ2-5 provide the parts outside the CDR3, is GAGVSQSPRYKVTKRGQDVALRCDPISGHVSLYWYRQALGQGPEFLTYFNYEAQQDKSGLPNDRFSAERPEGSISTLTIQRTEQRDSAMYRCARGTGLKTQYFGPGTRLLVL.

V usage is TRBV7-6 and J usage is TRBJ2-6; no definite D call. The CDR3 is made up of 13 amino acids. Trimming stripped 5 bases from V and 2 bases from J, with 4 bases between. The germline gives CDR1 SGHVS, CDR2 FNYEAQ. The chain's CDR3 is CASSNAGANVLTF. CDR3 bases: TGTGCCAGCAGCAATGCTGGGGCCAACGTCCTGACTTTC.

This clonotype was seen more than once but under ten times. The V gene is TRBV5-1, the J gene TRBJ1-4; weak D call: TRBD1 (5 bases). Deletions cut 7 bases from V and 3 bases from J, with 16 bases between. From germline, CDR1 is SGHRS and CDR2 YFSETQ. This CDR3 is 15 amino acids long. In DNA, the CDR3 is TGCGCCAGCCACGAAGGAGGGGCGGCTAATGAAAAACTGTTTTTT. Encoded protein: CASHEGGAANEKLFF.

A few counts support this clonotype. V is TRBV5-1 and J is TRBJ1-1; the match to TRBD1 covers 7 bases. CDR3 length: 15 residues. Germline V CDR1 and CDR2: SGHRS, YFSETQ. V shed 4 bases and J 5 bases; nucleotides not matched to a gene: 11. CDR3 sequence: CASSPKAQGGTEAFF. CDR3 bases: TGCGCCAGCAGCCCTAAGGCGCAGGGGGGGACTGAAGCTTTCTTT.

This clonotype was detected a few times. The chain uses TRBV14 and TRBJ1-5; D gene unclear. The CDR3 totals 12 residues. Germline lookup yields CDR1 SGHDN and CDR2 FVKESK. Trimming cost V 3 bases and J 7 bases, with 7 bases left between them. For the CDR3, the DNA is TGTGCCAGCAGCCAGGGTGTGCAGCCCCAGCATTTT. Its protein product is CASSQGVQPQHF. Combining the CDR3 with reference TRBV14 and TRBJ1-5 gives the whole variable domain EAGVTQFPSHSVIEKGQTVTLRCDPISGHDNLYWYRRVMGKEIKFLLHFVKESKQDESGMPNNRFLAERTGGTYSTLKVQPAELEDSGVYFCASSQGVQPQHFGDGTRLSIL.

V and J are TRBV6-6 and TRBJ1-6, with 7 bases that match TRBD1. The CDR3 length is 17 residues. V lost 6 bases to trimming and J lost 0 bases; unmatched junction nucleotides: 8. The V gene's germline CDR1 is MNHNY and CDR2 SVGAGI (reference sequence). The CDR3, as DNA: TGTGCCAGCAGGCACAGGGGAGAGCGCTCCTATAATTCACCCCTCCACTTT. This gives the protein CASRHRGERSYNSPLHF.

This clonotype was detected only a few times. The rearrangement links TRBV3-1 to TRBJ1-1, with a tentative D call TRBD1 (6 bases). Trimming pared 1 base from V and 12 bases from J, leaving 12 bases between. Germline V lookup: CDR1 LGHDT, CDR2 YNNKEL (reference sequence). There are 12 residues in the CDR3. The CDR3 here is CASSQGGARPFF. DNA for the CDR3: TGTGCCAGCAGCCAAGGGGGGGCCAGGCCTTTCTTT.